Sequencing of this T cell receptor (delta chain) was carried out in a study of gamma-delta T cells after stem cell transplantation. TCRdb reapplied CATT to the RT-PCR reads. Of approximately 2,600 delta-chain clones listed, 21% are singletons. The CDR3 is made up of 19 amino acids. Germline CDR1 is GEAIGNYY and CDR2 is EKD. Notes on this clone: A read error is possible here, since a much larger clone lies one base away.

This chain joins TRDV2 and TRDJ1; 9 bases fit TRDD3. The J gene was missing in TCRdb and was found by matching the end of the DNA to germline. The sequenced sample consisted of gamma-delta T cells. The TCR sequence derives from a human donor. It is not recorded whose cells these are; they may come from a transplant donor. DNA of the CDR3: TGTGCCTGTGACACTCGGTCGGAACACTGGGGGACCGACACCTATAAACTCATCTTT. Translated: CACDTRSEHWGTDTYKLIF.